Following are 2 T cell receptor beta chains from one sample sequenced in a study of CD8 T cells in ankylosing spondylitis. TCRdb analysed the 5' RACE reads with MiXCR anew, one entry per CDR3 protein. The data hold 250,000 to 350,000 distinct CDR3 sequences, with around 20% observed a single time. The sample taken for sequencing was blood, either unsorted or a sorted T cell fraction (not recorded which). The receptors originated from a female donor with ankylosing spondylitis or in good health (not recorded which).

This clonotype was found many times. The chain uses TRBV7-9 and TRBJ2-1; TRBD2 aligns across 15 bases. Trimming at V came to 7 bases and at J to 9 bases, leaving 10 bases not matched to a gene. This CDR3 spans 16 amino acids. Per the germline V gene, CDR1 is SEHNR and CDR2 is FQNEAQ (reference sequence). CDR3 DNA sequence: TGTGCCAGCACCGAGGGACTAGCGGGAGGAAGAGGTGAGCAGTTCTTC. This gives the protein CASTEGLAGGRGEQFF.

This clonotype has more than one count but fewer than ten. This chain connects TRBV7-9 to TRBJ2-1; D gene ambiguous. This CDR3 has 11 amino acids. Germline V gene lookup returns CDR1 SEHNR and CDR2 FQNEAQ (reference sequence). The V gene lost 5 bases and the J gene lost 13 bases, with 12 bases spanning the gap. The CDR3 DNA sequence: TGTGCCAGCAGCGCCGGCCTGGACCAGTTCTTC. Translation gives CASSAGLDQFF.